This T cell receptor beta chain derives from a study of Ad26.COV2.S vaccination and SARS-CoV-2 variants. Findings of the study overall: CD8+ and CD4+ T cells specific for spike reportedly responded with substantial breadth after vaccination. Non-spike TCR breadth showed similarity between vaccine and placebo recipients.

Repertoires were generated with immunoSEQ multiplex PCR, while TCRdb's copy carries only in-frame clones and drops some. The sample includes about 350,000 clones, under 95% seen only once; the top ten take under 4%. As concerns this clone: Its specificity is unknown.

The CDR3 spans 16 residues. Germline V gives CDR1 DFQATT, CDR2 SNEGSKA (reference sequence). V trimming: 3 bases; J trimming: 2 bases; junction bases outside the gene matches: 13. The sequencing here drew on peripheral blood, taken after recovery from COVID-19. The sequence derives from a human donor who had recovered from COVID-19. This chain joins TRBV20-1 and TRBJ2-7; TRBD1 agrees at 7 bases. The CDR3 spells CSASGGTGTVTYEQYF. DNA of the CDR3: TGCAGTGCTAGTGGGGGAACCGGGACAGTCACCTACGAGCAGTACTTC.